This T cell receptor beta chain was captured in a study of cytomegalovirus exposure and HLA in healthy donors. PCR primers comprised 60 Vbeta and 13 Jbeta primers. Generated by immunoSEQ multiplex PCR, the TCRdb table keeps only in-frame clones and is missing some. The sample includes roughly 180,000 clones, 80% of them seen just once. The CDR3 length is 14 residues. From germline, CDR1 is MNHNS and CDR2 SASEGT. Losses at the gene ends were 6 bases for V and 1 base for J; bases not matched to a gene: 2. Sequenced sample: PBMCs. The chain recombines TRBV6-1 with TRBJ2-7; 11 nucleotides line up with TRBD1. This receptor was taken from a man aged 25-45 years in good health and CMV-seronegative. DNA of the CDR3: TGTGCCAGCAGGGGGACAGGGGGGTCCTACGAGCAGTACTTC. Translating it yields CASRGTGGSYEQYF.